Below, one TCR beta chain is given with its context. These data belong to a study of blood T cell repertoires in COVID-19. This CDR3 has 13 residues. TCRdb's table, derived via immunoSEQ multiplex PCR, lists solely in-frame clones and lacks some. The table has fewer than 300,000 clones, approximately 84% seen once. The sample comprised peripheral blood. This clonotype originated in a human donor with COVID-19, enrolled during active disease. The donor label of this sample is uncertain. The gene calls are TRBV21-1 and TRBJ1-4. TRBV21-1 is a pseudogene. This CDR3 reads CASSPGEGEKLFF. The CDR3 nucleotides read TGTGCCAGCAGCCCGGGTGAGGGTGAAAAACTGTTTTTT.